One sample yielded the 24 T cell receptor beta chains listed below, sequenced in a study of human T cells and chemical hapten exposure. Time point specified: pre-sensitization, week 0. Treatment specified: therapeutic diphenylcyclopropenone sensitization with weekly scalp DPC. One entry per CDR3 protein, called by TCRdb with MiXCR from the RACE reads. Of about 120,000 distinct CDR3 sequences listed, about 14% were seen once; the top ten hold about 3%. The source material was whole blood, sampled in connection with sensitization to the hapten diphenylcyclopropenone (DPC). Source of these receptors: a woman between 18 and 29 years old with alopecia areata. Some clones in this sample may be carry-over from other donors' samples.

This clonotype turned up a few times. This sequence joins TRBV7-8 and TRBJ2-3; 7 nucleotides match TRBD2. With 4 bases clipped from V and 1 base from J, the junction kept 5 bases outside the gene matches. Looked up from germline, CDR1 is SGHVS and CDR2 is FQNEAQ. CDR3 length equals 15 residues. The chain's CDR3 is CASSSRAGRTDTQYF. Here the CDR3 DNA reads TGTGCCAGCAGCTCTCGAGCGGGGCGCACAGATACGCAGTATTTT.

The V and J genes are TRBV7-2 and TRBJ2-3, with D unclear. Per the germline V gene, CDR1 is SGHTA and CDR2 is FQGNSA. The V end lost 5 bases, the J end lost 2 bases, and 11 bases lay between the germline ends. This CDR3 contains 14 residues. CDR3 coding DNA: TGTGCCAGCAGCCCCGACACATACACAGATACGCAGTATTTT. Residues: CASSPDTYTDTQYF.

This clonotype was picked up a small number of times. The chain combines TRBV14 with TRBJ2-1, with D unresolved. This CDR3 spans 12 amino acids. Trimming took 3 bases from V and 9 from J, leaving 9 bases between them. CDR1 is SGHDN, CDR2 FVKESK, per germline. CDR3 sequence (DNA): TGTGCCAGCAGCCAGGCCCTTGGTGAGCAGTTCTTC. This gives the protein CASSQALGEQFF.

The V call is TRBV20-1, the J call TRBJ2-7; D is unresolved. The V gene's germline CDR1 is DFQATT and CDR2 SNEGSKA (reference sequence). The CDR3 consists of 12 residues. The V end was cut by 3 bases, the J end by 2 bases, with 8 bases between. The CDR3 sequence is CSASGLAYEQYF. Written as DNA, the CDR3 is TGCAGTGCTAGCGGGCTAGCCTACGAGCAGTACTTC.

This clonotype was observed a few times. V gene TRBV10-3 combines with J gene TRBJ2-1, with 9 bases aligning to TRBD1. Germline V gene data show CDR1 as ENHRY and CDR2 as SYGVKD. V lost 5 bases and J lost 6; bases outside the gene matches: 5. The length of the CDR3 is 14 residues. The DNA of the CDR3 is TGTGCCATCAGTACAGGGGGCGTCCCCAATGAGCAGTTCTTC. Its protein product is CAISTGGVPNEQFF.

This chain connects TRBV10-3 to TRBJ1-6; possible D gene TRBD1, 5 bases. V was trimmed by 5 bases and J by 8 bases, leaving 10 bases between them. This CDR3 has 13 amino acids. CDR1 is ENHRY and CDR2 is SYGVKD in the germline V gene. CDR3 amino acids: CAISTRDDSPLHF. DNA of the CDR3: TGTGCCATCAGTACTCGGGACGATTCACCCCTCCACTTT.

The chain employs TRBV20-1 and TRBJ1-3; a possible D gene is TRBD1 (6 bases). The CDR3 is made up of 15 amino acids. The V gene's germline CDR1 is DFQATT and CDR2 SNEGSKA (reference sequence). Trimming took 1 base from V and 3 from J, leaving 13 bases between them. The CDR3, as DNA: TGCAGTGCTAGAGTGGCAGGGGAAGGTGGAAACACCATATATTTT. Amino acid sequence: CSARVAGEGGNTIYF.

This clonotype was seen a handful of times. V is TRBV4-1 and J is TRBJ2-2; 9 bases fit TRBD1. In germline, CDR1 is MGHRA, CDR2 YSYEKL. V was pared by 4 bases and J by 6 bases, with 12 bases of the junction left unmatched. This CDR3 has 17 amino acids. The CDR3 sequence: CASSLDRGRSKSGELFF. For the CDR3, the DNA is TGCGCCAGCAGCCTGGACAGGGGCCGTTCAAAGTCCGGGGAGCTGTTTTTT.

This clonotype was found a few times. This chain uses TRBV4-2 with TRBJ2-7, with TRBD1 matching 11 bases. After removal of 3 bases from V and 3 bases from J, the junction contained 10 bases not matched to a gene. Germline V lookup: CDR1 LGHNA, CDR2 YNFKEQ. This CDR3 has 17 amino acids. This CDR3 reads CASSQYGQGAGGYEQYF. Written as DNA, the CDR3 is TGTGCCAGCAGCCAGTACGGACAGGGGGCGGGGGGCTACGAGCAGTACTTC.

The chain has TRBV2 and TRBJ1-2, with a weak D call TRBD1 (5 bases). The germline gives CDR1 SNHLY, CDR2 FYNNEI. The CDR3 runs to 11 residues. V lost 6 bases to trimming and J lost 10 bases, with 12 bases between them. CDR3 DNA sequence: TGTGCCAGCAGGGATCCGGGGACCTACACCTTC. Protein: CASRDPGTYTF. Variable domain in full (rest from reference TRBV2 and TRBJ1-2): EPEVTQTPSHQVTQMGQEVILRCVPISNHLYFYWYRQILGQKVEFLVSFYNNEISEKSEIFDDQFSVERPDGSNFTLKIRSTKLEDSAMYFCASRDPGTYTFGSGTRLTVV.

V and J are TRBV18 and TRBJ2-3, with 7 bases aligning to TRBD2. Germline V lookup: CDR1 KGHSH, CDR2 LQKENI. J gave up 2 bases and V 5 bases, and 4 bases lay outside the gene matches. CDR3 length: 14 residues. The CDR3 DNA reads as TGTGCCAGCTCAACGGGAGGACACACAGATACGCAGTATTTT. Translated, it gives CASSTGGHTDTQYF. The full variable domain, completed using reference TRBV18 and TRBJ2-3, is NAGVMQNPRHLVRRRGQEARLRCSPMKGHSHVYWYRQLPEEGLKFMVYLQKENIIDESGMPKERFSAEFPKEGPSILRIQQVVRGDSAAYFCASSTGGHTDTQYFGPGTRLTVL.

This clonotype has just a few counts. The chain couples TRBV12-3 or TRBV12-4 to TRBJ2-7; possibly TRBD2 for D (6 bases). CDR3 length: 12 amino acids. V was trimmed by 1 base and J by 7 bases, leaving 8 bases between them. The CDR3 reads CASSLDSGEQYF. CDR3 in DNA: TGTGCCAGCAGTTTAGATAGCGGTGAGCAGTACTTC.

This clonotype was counted between two and nine times. The V gene is TRBV7-9, the J gene TRBJ2-5; possible D gene TRBD1, 6 bases. Trimming pared 1 base from V and 5 bases from J, leaving 14 bases between. The CDR3 contains 15 residues. Germline V gene sequence: CDR1 SEHNR, CDR2 FQNEAQ (reference sequence). In nucleotides, the CDR3 is TGTGCCAGCAGCTTAGTCCAGGGGAGCTCCGAGACCCAGTACTTC. It is translated as CASSLVQGSSETQYF.

This clonotype was counted a few times. The chain has TRBV7-9 and TRBJ2-7; unclear D gene. The CDR3 totals 13 residues. Germline CDR1 is SEHNR and CDR2 is FQNEAQ (reference sequence). V was shortened by 1 base and J by 3 bases, with 7 bases between the two germline ends. The CDR3 loop reads CASSLGDNYEQYF. The CDR3 DNA is TGTGCCAGCAGCTTAGGCGACAACTACGAGCAGTACTTC.

This clonotype has ten or more counts. The genes are TRBV5-1 and TRBJ2-7; D is possibly TRBD1 (6 bases). This CDR3 is built from 14 residues. Trimming took 0 bases from V and 5 from J, leaving 12 bases between them. Germline CDR1 SGHRS, CDR2 YFSETQ. The CDR3 protein is CASSLGGPGDEQYF. DNA for the CDR3: TGCGCCAGCAGCTTGGGGGGGCCCGGGGACGAGCAGTACTTC.

This clonotype was found many times. The rearrangement links TRBV4-2 to TRBJ1-1, with D maybe TRBD1 (5 bases). V lost 4 bases to trimming and J lost 3 bases, with 15 bases between them. CDR1 is LGHNA, CDR2 YNFKEQ, per germline. This CDR3 contains 15 residues. CDR3 protein: CASSLSSGRDTEAFF. CDR3 sequence (DNA): TGTGCCAGCAGCCTCAGCTCAGGGAGAGACACTGAAGCTTTCTTT.

This clonotype has at least ten counts. The V gene is TRBV5-4, the J gene TRBJ1-1; 10 bases agree with TRBD1. V gave up 9 bases and J gave up 3 bases; unmatched junction bases: 8. Germline CDR1 is SGHNT and CDR2 is YYREEE (reference sequence). The CDR3 has 14 amino acids. The CDR3: CAIGQGEFDTEAFF. DNA for the CDR3: TGTGCCATAGGACAGGGGGAGTTTGACACTGAAGCTTTCTTT.

This clonotype was counted a few times. The chain recombines TRBV2 with TRBJ1-6; D gene unclear. The V and J ends lost 7 bases and 4 bases respectively, with 5 bases between them. Germline V gene data show CDR1 as SNHLY and CDR2 as FYNNEI. The CDR3 covers 12 residues. The CDR3 protein is CASKLYNSPLHF. In DNA form, the CDR3 reads TGTGCCAGCAAACTTTATAATTCACCCCTCCACTTT.

This clonotype was recorded a few times. V is TRBV6-5 and J is TRBJ1-1; a possible D gene is TRBD1 (5 bases). Between the trimmed V and J ends, which lost 2 bases and 3 bases, there was a span of 10 bases. Germline lookup yields CDR1 MNHEY and CDR2 SVGAGI. The CDR3 has 14 residues. The CDR3 sequence: CASSYTTDYTEAFF. The CDR3 DNA reads TGTGCCAGCAGTTACACGACAGACTACACTGAAGCTTTCTTT.

This clonotype was recorded many times. V and J are TRBV11-2 and TRBJ1-5, with 7 bases aligning to TRBD1. The ends lost 6 bases at V and 4 bases at J; junction bases unmatched: 6. The CDR3 extends over 14 amino acids. Germline V gene sequence: CDR1 SGHAT, CDR2 FQNNGV. The CDR3 sequence: CASSPSGGNQPQHF. CDR3 sequence (DNA): TGTGCCAGCAGTCCATCAGGGGGGAATCAGCCCCAGCATTTT.

The chain carries TRBV9 and TRBJ1-4, with D unresolved. Trimming removed 0 bases from V and 5 bases from J, with 8 bases in between. CDR3 length equals 14 residues. The germline gives CDR1 SGDLS, CDR2 YYNGEE. Here the CDR3 reads CASSVDLRNEKLFF. CDR3 nucleotides: TGTGCCAGCAGCGTAGATTTGAGGAATGAAAAACTGTTTTTT.

The chain uses TRBV7-2 and TRBJ2-1; 10 bases align to TRBD1. The junction had 6 bases not matched to a gene; V was cut back by 6 bases and J by 4 bases. This CDR3 is built from 15 residues. CDR1 and CDR2 (germline): SGHTA, FQGNSA. Here the CDR3 DNA reads TGTGCCAGCAGAGCCGGGACAGGGGTTTACAATGAGCAGTTCTTC. It codes for CASRAGTGVYNEQFF.

At least ten counts were recorded for this clonotype. The V and J genes are TRBV2 and TRBJ1-6; D ambiguous. The CDR3 contains 15 residues. V dropped 4 bases and J dropped 7 bases, with 14 bases sitting between them. Germline V lookup: CDR1 SNHLY, CDR2 FYNNEI. For the CDR3, the DNA is TGTGCCAGCAGTGGAGAGAGGGTAGGAAATTCACCCCTCCACTTT. Its translation: CASSGERVGNSPLHF.

This clonotype was recorded a few times. The V and J genes are TRBV12-3 or TRBV12-4 and TRBJ2-1, with TRBD1 matching over 9 bases. V shed 3 bases, J shed 7 bases, and the junction held 7 bases outside the gene matches. There are 15 residues in the CDR3. CDR3 region: CASSFPGQGANEQFF. The CDR3 DNA reads as TGTGCCAGCAGTTTCCCGGGACAGGGAGCGAATGAGCAGTTCTTC.